The 21 T cell receptor beta chains listed next were all sequenced from one sample in a study of post-analysis software for immune sequencing data. These receptors have no known antigen. Included in the TCR beta cDNA libraries were unique molecular identifiers. TCRdb called the PCR reads again in MiXCR, with one record for every CDR3 protein. The sample shows 170,000 or so distinct CDR3 sequences, around 30% of them seen only once. Findings and caveats of the study: There were five TRBV segments more frequent in patients than controls, and TRBV5-6, TRBV5-1 and TRBV20-1 were among them.

The sequenced sample was blood. Every receptor here comes from a girl aged 5 to 17 with multiple sclerosis.

This clonotype was recorded many times. The chain couples TRBV6-6 to TRBJ2-7; the match to TRBD2 covers 14 bases. V lost 6 bases to trimming and J lost 12 bases; unmatched junction nucleotides: 10. Germline assignment: CDR1 MNHNY and CDR2 SVGAGI (reference sequence). The CDR3 covers 14 residues. The CDR3, as DNA: TGTGCCAGCAGCCGCGCCGGGACTAGCGGGAGACTGTACTTC. Protein: CASSRAGTSGRLYF.

This clonotype has only a few counts. The V and J genes are TRBV7-2 and TRBJ2-2; D gene unclear. Per the germline V gene, CDR1 is SGHTA and CDR2 is FQGNSA. V was trimmed by 1 base and J by 5 bases, leaving 8 bases between them. CDR3 length: 14 amino acids. CDR3 DNA sequence: TGTGCCAGCAGCTTAGGAGCCCGGACCGGGGAGCTGTTTTTT. It specifies CASSLGARTGELFF.

In this sample, this clonotype turned up a few times. This may be a read error, as it is one base from a much larger clone. The J gene is TRBJ2-6, the V gene TRBV10-3, with 8 bases that match TRBD2. CDR3 length equals 16 residues. Germline V lookup: CDR1 ENHRY, CDR2 SYGVKD. Here the CDR3 DNA reads TGTGCCATCAGTGAGTCAGCGGGAGATGGGGCCAACGGCCTGACTTTC. Translating gives CAISESAGDGANGLTF.

A note on this clonotype: A much larger clone lies one base from this, so it may be a read error. V gene TRBV9 combines with J gene TRBJ1-2; possibly TRBD1 for D (6 bases). Germline lookup yields CDR1 SGDLS and CDR2 YYNGEE. V dropped 3 bases and J dropped 3 bases, with 15 bases sitting between them. The CDR3 has 15 amino acids. CDR3 region: CASSARAGVDYGYTF. The CDR3 nucleotides read TGTGCCAGCAGCGCGAGGGCAGGGGTCGACTATGGCTACACCTTC. Drawing the rest from reference TRBV9 and TRBJ1-2, the complete variable domain is DSGVTQTPKHLITATGQRVTLRCSPRSGDLSVYWYQQSLDQGLQFLIQYYNGEERAKGNILERFSAQQFPDLHSELNLSSLELGDSALYFCASSARAGVDYGYTFGSGTRLTVV.

This clonotype was recorded at least ten times. This chain uses TRBV12-3 or TRBV12-4 with TRBJ2-7; 7 bases are a match to TRBD1. The junction had 0 bases not matched to a gene; V was cut back by 6 bases and J by 4 bases. This CDR3 is built from 11 residues. Here the CDR3 reads CASSRGYEQYF. DNA for the CDR3: TGTGCCAGCAGCAGGGGGTACGAGCAGTACTTC.

This clonotype came up many times. This rearrangement joins TRBV6-1 to TRBJ2-1, with TRBD2 matching over 12 bases. The CDR3 loop spans 17 amino acids. V shed 4 bases, J shed 4 bases, and the junction held 8 bases outside the gene matches. The germline gives CDR1 MNHNS, CDR2 SASEGT. In DNA, the CDR3 is TGTGCCAGCAGTGGACTAGCGGGAGTACTAGGATACAATGAGCAGTTCTTC. This translates into CASSGLAGVLGYNEQFF.

The chain links TRBV2 to TRBJ2-5; maybe TRBD1 (6 bases). The CDR3 has 15 residues. V lost 6 bases, J lost 4 bases, and 18 bases lay in between. The V gene's germline CDR1 is SNHLY and CDR2 FYNNEI. The CDR3 is CASRSGTLMGETQYF. The DNA of the CDR3 is TGTGCCAGCAGGTCCGGGACACTGATGGGAGAGACCCAGTACTTC.

On this clonotype: This could be a read error, since a much larger clone is one nucleotide away. The rearrangement uses TRBV20-1 and TRBJ2-1; 7 bases match TRBD2. The CDR3 sequence is 14 residues long. Germline assignment: CDR1 DFQATT and CDR2 SNEGSKA (reference sequence). Trimming at V came to 5 bases and at J to 8 bases, leaving 12 bases not matched to a gene. The CDR3 region is CSAHGGLHFYEQFF. Written as DNA, the CDR3 is TGCAGTGCTCACGGGGGGTTACACTTCTATGAGCAGTTCTTC.

The CDR3 DNA reads as TGCGCCAGCAGCTTGGAGGGGTTTAATCAGCCCCAGCATTTT. It encodes CASSLEGFNQPQHF. This chain uses TRBV5-1 with TRBJ1-5; tentative D call: TRBD1 (5 bases). Deletions cut 0 bases from V and 4 bases from J, with 8 bases between. The CDR3 runs to 14 residues. The germline V gene encodes CDR1 SGHRS and CDR2 YFSETQ.

This clonotype was counted many times. V gene TRBV7-7 combines with J gene TRBJ2-7, with 8 nucleotides matching TRBD1. Germline-derived CDR1 and CDR2 are SSHAT and FNYEAQ (reference sequence). The CDR3 sequence is 16 residues long. With 5 bases clipped from V and 5 bases from J, the junction kept 14 bases outside the gene matches. The CDR3 spells CASSPQSRQGIHEQYF. CDR3 bases: TGTGCCAGCAGCCCCCAGAGTCGACAGGGGATCCACGAGCAGTACTTC.

This clonotype showed up many times. V usage is TRBV27 and J usage is TRBJ2-7, with D possibly TRBD2 on 5 matching bases. The ends were cut back, 5 bases at V and 6 bases at J, with 23 bases in the middle. The germline CDR1 and CDR2 sequences are MNHEY and SMNVEV (reference sequence). The CDR3 covers 16 residues. The CDR3 DNA reads as TGTGCCAGCAGTCATCTGAGACGGGAAGGGTTCGGCGAGCAGTACTTC. This translates into CASSHLRREGFGEQYF.

The chain couples TRBV29-1 to TRBJ1-1, with unresolved D. V was cut by 6 bases and J by 4 bases, with 21 bases left in between. This CDR3 contains 15 residues. Germline CDR1 and CDR2: SQVTM and ANQGSEA. The CDR3 DNA reads TGCAGCGTAGACACGGCACCTGGGGAGGGCACTGAAGCTTTCTTT. This gives the protein CSVDTAPGEGTEAFF.

CDR3 coding DNA: TGCAGTGCTAGAGATCACGGCAGACAGGGCGGCGAAAAACTGTTTTTT. Translated, it gives CSARDHGRQGGEKLFF. The chain carries TRBV20-1 and TRBJ1-4; 7 nucleotides align to TRBD1. There are 16 residues in the CDR3. Looked up from germline, CDR1 is DFQATT and CDR2 is SNEGSKA (reference sequence). The V gene end was trimmed by 0 bases and the J gene end by 8 bases; junction bases not matched to a gene: 12.

V usage is TRBV20-1 and J usage is TRBJ2-5, with D possibly being TRBD1 (6 bases). V lost 6 bases to trimming and J lost 4 bases, with 18 bases between them. Germline values: CDR1 DFQATT, CDR2 SNEGSKA (reference sequence). The CDR3 is made up of 14 amino acids. CDR3 sequence reads: CSAPQQGRAETQYF. The CDR3 DNA is TGCAGTGCCCCACAACAGGGACGGGCAGAGACCCAGTACTTC.

This clonotype occurred many times. The rearrangement uses TRBV5-6 and TRBJ1-2, with TRBD1 as a possible D gene (6 bases). Trimming removed 0 bases from V and 3 bases from J, with 21 bases in between. This CDR3 region has 18 residues. Per germline, CDR1 SGHDT and CDR2 YYEEEE. As DNA, the CDR3 is TGTGCCAGCAGCTTGGAATCAGAGGAAGGGGGGCTGGACTATGGCTACACCTTC. This translates into CASSLESEEGGLDYGYTF.

This clonotype was detected once. Given a much more abundant clone one base away, this may be a read error. V usage is TRBV5-1 and J usage is TRBJ2-1; 8 bases line up with TRBD2. CDR3 length equals 15 residues. Germline CDR1 is SGHRS and CDR2 is YFSETQ. DNA of the CDR3: TGCGCCAGCGGCTTAACGTCTAGCGGGCTAAATGAGCAGTTCTTC. Its translation: CASGLTSSGLNEQFF.

There are a few counts of this clonotype. The V gene is TRBV12-3 or TRBV12-4, the J gene TRBJ2-3, with 10 bases that match TRBD2. Trimming removed 6 bases from V and 4 bases from J; junction bases left unmatched: 19. This CDR3 is built from 19 residues. Here the CDR3 DNA reads TGTGCCAGCAGGTCTCTAGCGGGAGTCTGGGCTTCAACGTCAGATACGCAGTATTTT. Its translation: CASRSLAGVWASTSDTQYF.

This clonotype was found many times. The chain uses TRBV4-1 and TRBJ1-2; D uncertain. CDR1 and CDR2 (germline): MGHRA, YSYEKL. The ends were cut back, 1 base at V and 0 bases at J, with 18 bases in the middle. The CDR3 contains 18 residues. The CDR3 DNA is TGCGCCAGCAGCCAAGGTGGTGTAGGGTCTGGACCTAACTATGGCTACACCTTC. This translates into CASSQGGVGSGPNYGYTF.

The chain recombines TRBV10-3 with TRBJ1-1; D call uncertain. V was clipped by 4 bases and J by 2 bases, with 11 bases between them. CDR3 length: 14 amino acids. Looked up from germline, CDR1 is ENHRY and CDR2 is SYGVKD. CDR3 DNA sequence: TGTGCCATCAGTGGAGCATCATCTAACACTGAAGCTTTCTTT. The encoded protein is CAISGASSNTEAFF.

The sample holds a few counts of this clonotype. The chain couples TRBV3-1 to TRBJ2-5; 8 positions agree with TRBD1. The CDR3 totals 16 residues. After removal of 4 bases from V and 8 bases from J, the junction contained 15 bases not matched to a gene. Germline CDR1 LGHDT, CDR2 YNNKEL (reference sequence). CDR3 sequence reads: CASSPHEGGTGATQYF. DNA for the CDR3: TGTGCCAGCAGCCCCCACGAAGGCGGGACAGGAGCTACCCAGTACTTC.

This clonotype rates as medium-sized (0.01 to 0.1%). The chain employs TRBV10-3 and TRBJ2-5, with D hard to call. The V and J ends lost 2 bases and 3 bases respectively, with 4 bases between them. The CDR3 consists of 12 residues. Germline V gene lookup returns CDR1 ENHRY and CDR2 SYGVKD. DNA of the CDR3: TGTGCCATCAGTGAGGGGGAAGAGACCCAGTACTTC. This translates into CAISEGEETQYF.